This T cell receptor (beta chain) stems from a study of blood T cell repertoires in COVID-19. This clone was picked up a small number of times. Methods used by the authors: Amplifying reference gene primers gave estimates of nucleated cell counts. Some clones are missing from TCRdb's copy, which holds only in-frame ones; the method was immunoSEQ multiplex PCR. The V and J calls and clone size come from that table; D and trimming were worked out from the DNA. The repertoire has more than 60,000 clones, around 87% of them found once; the top ten carry about 6.3%. Germline values: CDR1 LNHDA, CDR2 SQIVND (reference sequence). Trimming took 5 bases from V and 7 from J; bases not matched to a gene: 8. This CDR3 region has 16 residues.

This rearrangement joins TRBV19 to TRBJ1-6, with TRBD1 identical over 10 bases. This receptor was identified in a man between 60 and 75 years old with acute or convalescent COVID-19. The specimen was peripheral blood. The CDR3 coding sequence is TGTGCCAGTAGTGAGGACAGGGGGAGTAGGAATTCACCCCTCCACTTT. Amino acid sequence: CASSEDRGSRNSPLHF.